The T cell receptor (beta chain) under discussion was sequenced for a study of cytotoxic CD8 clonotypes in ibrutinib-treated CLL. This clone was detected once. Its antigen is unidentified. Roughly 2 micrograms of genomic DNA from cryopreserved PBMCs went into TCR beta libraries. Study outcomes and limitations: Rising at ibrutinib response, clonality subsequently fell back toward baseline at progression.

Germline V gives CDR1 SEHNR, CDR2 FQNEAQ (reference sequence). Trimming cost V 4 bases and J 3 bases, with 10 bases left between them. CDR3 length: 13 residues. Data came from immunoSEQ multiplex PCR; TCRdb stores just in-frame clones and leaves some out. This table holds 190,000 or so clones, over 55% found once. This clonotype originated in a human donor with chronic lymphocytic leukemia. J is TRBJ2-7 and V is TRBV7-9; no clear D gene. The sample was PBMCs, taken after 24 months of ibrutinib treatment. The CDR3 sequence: CASSYTRVYEQYF. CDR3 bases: TGTGCCAGCAGCTATACACGGGTCTACGAGCAGTACTTC.